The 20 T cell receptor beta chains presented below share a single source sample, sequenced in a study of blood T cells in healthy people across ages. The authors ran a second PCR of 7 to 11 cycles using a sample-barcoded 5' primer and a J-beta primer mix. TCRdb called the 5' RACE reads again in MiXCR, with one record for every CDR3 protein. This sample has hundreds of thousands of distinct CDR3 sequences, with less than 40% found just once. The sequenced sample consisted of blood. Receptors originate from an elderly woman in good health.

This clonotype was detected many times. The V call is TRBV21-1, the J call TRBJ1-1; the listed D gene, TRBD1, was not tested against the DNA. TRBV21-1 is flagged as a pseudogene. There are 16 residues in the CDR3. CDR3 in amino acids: CARWGQGGGIYTEAFF. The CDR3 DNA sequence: TGTGCCAGATGGGGTCAGGGGGGCGGTATCTACACTGAAGCTTTCTTT.

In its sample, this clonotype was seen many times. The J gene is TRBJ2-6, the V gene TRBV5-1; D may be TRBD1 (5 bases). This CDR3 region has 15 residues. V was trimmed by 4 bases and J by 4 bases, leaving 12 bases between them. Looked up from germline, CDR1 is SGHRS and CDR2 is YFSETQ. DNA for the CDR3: TGCGCCAGCAGCGAACAGGCGACCGGGGCCAACGTCCTGACTTTC. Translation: CASSEQATGANVLTF.

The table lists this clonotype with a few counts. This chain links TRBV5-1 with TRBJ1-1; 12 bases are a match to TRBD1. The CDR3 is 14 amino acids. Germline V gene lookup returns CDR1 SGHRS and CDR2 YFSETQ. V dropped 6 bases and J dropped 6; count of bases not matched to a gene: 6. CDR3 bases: TGCGCCAGCAAGGGGACAGGGGGCATCGCTGAAGCTTTCTTT. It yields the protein CASKGTGGIAEAFF. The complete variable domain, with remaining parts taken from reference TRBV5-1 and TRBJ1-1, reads KAGVTQTPRYLIKTRGQQVTLSCSPISGHRSVSWYQQTPGQGLQFLFEYFSETQRNKGNFPGRFSGRQFSNSRSEMNVSTLELGDSALYLCASKGTGGIAEAFFGQGTRLTVV.

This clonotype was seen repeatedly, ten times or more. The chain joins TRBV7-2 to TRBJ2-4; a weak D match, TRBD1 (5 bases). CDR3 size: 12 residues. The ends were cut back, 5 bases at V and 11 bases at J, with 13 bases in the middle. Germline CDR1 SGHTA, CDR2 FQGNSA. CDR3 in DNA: TGTGCCAGCAGCACTCGACAGAACGTTCAGTACTTC. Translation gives CASSTRQNVQYF.

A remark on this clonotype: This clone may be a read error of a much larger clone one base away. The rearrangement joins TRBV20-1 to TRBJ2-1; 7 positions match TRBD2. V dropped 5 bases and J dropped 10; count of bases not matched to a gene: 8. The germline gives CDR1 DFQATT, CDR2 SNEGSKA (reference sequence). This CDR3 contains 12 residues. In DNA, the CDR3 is TGCAGTGCTCTTGGGCGGGACTACGAGCAGTTCTTC. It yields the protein CSALGRDYEQFF.

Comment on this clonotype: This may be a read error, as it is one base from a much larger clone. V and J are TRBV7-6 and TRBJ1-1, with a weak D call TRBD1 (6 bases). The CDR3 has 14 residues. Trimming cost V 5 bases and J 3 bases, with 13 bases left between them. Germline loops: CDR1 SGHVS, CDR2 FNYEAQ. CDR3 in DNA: TGTGCCAGCAGCACACAGGGTTCCTACACTGAAGCTTTCTTT. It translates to CASSTQGSYTEAFF.

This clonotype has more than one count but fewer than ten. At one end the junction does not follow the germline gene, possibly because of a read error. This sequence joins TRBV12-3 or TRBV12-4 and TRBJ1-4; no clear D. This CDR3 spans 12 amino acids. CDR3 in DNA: TGTGCCAGCAGTGGGCCTAGGGAAAAACGGTTTTTT. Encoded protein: CASSGPREKRFF.

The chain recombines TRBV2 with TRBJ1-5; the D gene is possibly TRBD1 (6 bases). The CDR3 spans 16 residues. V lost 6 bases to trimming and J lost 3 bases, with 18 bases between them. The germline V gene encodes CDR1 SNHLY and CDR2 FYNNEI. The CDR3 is CASRDRTGTINQPQHF. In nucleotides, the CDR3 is TGTGCCAGCAGGGACCGTACAGGGACCATCAATCAGCCCCAGCATTTT. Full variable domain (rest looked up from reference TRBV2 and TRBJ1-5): EPEVTQTPSHQVTQMGQEVILRCVPISNHLYFYWYRQILGQKVEFLVSFYNNEISEKSEIFDDQFSVERPDGSNFTLKIRSTKLEDSAMYFCASRDRTGTINQPQHFGDGTRLSIL.

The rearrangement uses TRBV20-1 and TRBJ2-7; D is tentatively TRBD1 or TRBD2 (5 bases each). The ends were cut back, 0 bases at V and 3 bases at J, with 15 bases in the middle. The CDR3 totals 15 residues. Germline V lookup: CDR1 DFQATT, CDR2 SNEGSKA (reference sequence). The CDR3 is CSARDGTGPIYEQYF. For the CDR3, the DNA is TGCAGTGCTAGAGATGGGACGGGCCCAATCTACGAGCAGTACTTC.

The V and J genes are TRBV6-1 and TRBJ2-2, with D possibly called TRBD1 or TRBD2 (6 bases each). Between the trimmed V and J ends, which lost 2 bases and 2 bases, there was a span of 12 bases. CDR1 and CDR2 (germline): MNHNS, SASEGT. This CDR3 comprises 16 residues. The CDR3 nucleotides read TGTGCCAGCAGTGAACGGCCGGGGGCCAACACCGGGGAGCTGTTTTTT. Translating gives CASSERPGANTGELFF.

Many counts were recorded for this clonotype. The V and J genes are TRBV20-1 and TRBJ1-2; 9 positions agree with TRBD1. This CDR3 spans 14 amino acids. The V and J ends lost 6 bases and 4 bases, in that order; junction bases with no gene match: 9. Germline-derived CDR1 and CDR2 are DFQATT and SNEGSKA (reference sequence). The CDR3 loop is CSAPRTGVSYGYTF. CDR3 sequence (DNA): TGCAGTGCACCCAGGACAGGGGTTAGCTATGGCTACACCTTC.

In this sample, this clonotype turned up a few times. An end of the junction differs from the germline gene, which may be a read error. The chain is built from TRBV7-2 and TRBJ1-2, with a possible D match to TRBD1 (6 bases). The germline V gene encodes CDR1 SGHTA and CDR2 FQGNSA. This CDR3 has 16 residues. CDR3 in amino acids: CACSLGGSTLDYGYTF. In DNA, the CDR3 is TGTGCCTGCAGCTTAGGGGGGTCGACCCTTGACTATGGCTACACCTTC.

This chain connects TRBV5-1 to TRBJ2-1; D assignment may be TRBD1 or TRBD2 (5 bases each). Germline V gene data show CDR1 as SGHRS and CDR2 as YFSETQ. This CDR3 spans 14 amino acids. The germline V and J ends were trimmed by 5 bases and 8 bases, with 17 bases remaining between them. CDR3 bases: TGCGCCAGCAGTGGGACGGCCGGGGTCGATGAGCAGTTCTTC. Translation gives CASSGTAGVDEQFF.

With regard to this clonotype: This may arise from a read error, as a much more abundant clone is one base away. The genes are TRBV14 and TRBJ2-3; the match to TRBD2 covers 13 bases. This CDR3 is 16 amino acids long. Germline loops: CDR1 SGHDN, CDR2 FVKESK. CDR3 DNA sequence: TGTGCCAGCAGCCAGTTGGGACTAGCGGGGACAGATGCGCAGTATTTT. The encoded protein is CASSQLGLAGTDAQYF. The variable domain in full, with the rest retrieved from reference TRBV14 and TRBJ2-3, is EAGVTQFPSHSVIEKGQTVTLRCDPISGHDNLYWYRRVMGKEIKFLLHFVKESKQDESGMPNNRFLAERTGGTYSTLKVQPAELEDSGVYFCASSQLGLAGTDAQYFGPGTRLTVL.

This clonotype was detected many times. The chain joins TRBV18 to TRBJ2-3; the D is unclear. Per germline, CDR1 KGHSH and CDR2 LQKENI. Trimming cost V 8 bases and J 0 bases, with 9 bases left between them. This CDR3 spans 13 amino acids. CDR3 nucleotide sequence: TGTGCCAGCAGTCCACAGAGCACAGATACGCAGTATTTT. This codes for CASSPQSTDTQYF. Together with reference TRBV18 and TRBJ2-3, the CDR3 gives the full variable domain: NAGVMQNPRHLVRRRGQEARLRCSPMKGHSHVYWYRQLPEEGLKFMVYLQKENIIDESGMPKERFSAEFPKEGPSILRIQQVVRGDSAAYFCASSPQSTDTQYFGPGTRLTVL.

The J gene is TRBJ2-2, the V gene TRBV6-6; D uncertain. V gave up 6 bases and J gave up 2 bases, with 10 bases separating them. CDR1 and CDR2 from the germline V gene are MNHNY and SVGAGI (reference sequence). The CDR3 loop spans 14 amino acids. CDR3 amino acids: CASRPGPNTGELFF. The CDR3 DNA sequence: TGTGCCAGCAGACCCGGACCCAACACCGGGGAGCTGTTTTTT.

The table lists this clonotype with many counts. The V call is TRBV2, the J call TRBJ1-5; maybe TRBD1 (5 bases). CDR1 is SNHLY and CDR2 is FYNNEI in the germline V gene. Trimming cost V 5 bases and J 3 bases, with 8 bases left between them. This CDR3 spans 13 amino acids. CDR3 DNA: TGTGCCAGCAGTCAGGGTTACAATCAGCCCCAGCATTTT. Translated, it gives CASSQGYNQPQHF.

CDR3 bases: TGCGCCAGCAGCTTGGGGGGACAGGCACTAGGCTATGGCTACACCTTC. This sequence encodes CASSLGGQALGYGYTF. The chain combines TRBV5-1 with TRBJ1-2, with 8 nucleotides matching TRBD1. J gave up 4 bases and V 0 bases, and 8 bases lay outside the gene matches. This CDR3 region has 16 residues. Germline CDR1 is SGHRS and CDR2 is YFSETQ. The variable domain in full, with the rest retrieved from reference TRBV5-1 and TRBJ1-2, is KAGVTQTPRYLIKTRGQQVTLSCSPISGHRSVSWYQQTPGQGLQFLFEYFSETQRNKGNFPGRFSGRQFSNSRSEMNVSTLELGDSALYLCASSLGGQALGYGYTFGSGTRLTVV.

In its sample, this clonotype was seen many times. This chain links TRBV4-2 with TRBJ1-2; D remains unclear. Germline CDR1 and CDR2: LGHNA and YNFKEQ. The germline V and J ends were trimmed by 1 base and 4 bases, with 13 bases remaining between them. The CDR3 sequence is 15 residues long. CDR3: CASSQGSIESYGYTF. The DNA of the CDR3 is TGTGCCAGCAGCCAAGGGTCGATAGAATCCTATGGCTACACCTTC.

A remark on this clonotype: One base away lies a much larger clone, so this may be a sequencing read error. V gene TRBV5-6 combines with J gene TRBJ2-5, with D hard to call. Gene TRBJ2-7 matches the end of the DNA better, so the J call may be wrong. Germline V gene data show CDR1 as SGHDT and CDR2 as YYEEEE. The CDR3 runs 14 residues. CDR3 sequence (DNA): TGTGCCAGCAGCTTGGCCGGCGGTTTCGACGAGCAGTACTTC. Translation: CASSLAGGFDEQYF.